A selection of T cell receptor beta chains follows, all from one sample in a study of Ad26.COV2.S vaccination and SARS-CoV-2 variants. TCRdb's copy holds only in-frame clones and misses some; the assay was immunoSEQ multiplex PCR. In the table there are about 410,000 clones, approximately 91% of which are singletons. The source was peripheral blood, collected in a trial of Ad26.COV2.S vaccine versus placebo. The receptors shown here come from a person between 18 and 65 years old who received the Ad26.COV2.S COVID-19 vaccine or a placebo. Both conserved end residues are part of each CDR3. Each record gives: D gene, J gene, clone size, CDR3 length, V gene, CDR3 DNA, CDR3 protein. The D gene is left open where the match is weak. A row's size may be missing; if present it is once, few, many or a size class.

TRBD1 | TRBJ1-4 | . | 13 | TRBV10-3 | TGTGCCGTGACAGGGGCTCCTAATGAAAAACTGTTTTTT | CAVTGAPNEKLFF
. | TRBJ2-2 | . | 14 | TRBV5-1 | TGCGCCAGCAGCGAGGCCGACAACACCGGGGAGCTGTTTTTT | CASSEADNTGELFF
. | TRBJ2-7 | . | 13 | TRBV29-1 | TGCAGCGCCCGACCCGGGTCCTCCTACGAGCAGTACTTC | CSARPGSSYEQYF
TRBD2 | TRBJ2-3 | . | 15 | TRBV5-4 | TGTGCCAGCAGCATGATAGCGGGAGGTGCAGATACGCAGTATTTT | CASSMIAGGADTQYF
TRBD2 | TRBJ2-7 | . | 14 | TRBV27 | TGTGCCAGCAGTTTATCAACTAGCGGGATCGAGCAGTACTTC | CASSLSTSGIEQYF
. | TRBJ1-2 | . | 13 | TRBV30 | TGTGCCTGGAGTGGCTCCGATGGGAGGGGCTACACCTTC | CAWSGSDGRGYTF
. | TRBJ2-3 | . | 19 | TRBV7-3 | TGTGCCAGCAGCTTAAAGGGTAGTGGCCCCTTGTTCACCACAGATACGCAGTATTTT | CASSLKGSGPLFTTDTQYF
. | TRBJ2-3 | . | 15 | TRBV11-2 | TGTGCCAGCAGCTTCTTGTTGAGTATCACAGATACGCAGTATTTT | CASSFLLSITDTQYF
. | TRBJ2-3 | . | 12 | TRBV28 | TGTGCCAGCAGTCCGACCGGGCTTACGCAGTATTTT | CASSPTGLTQYF
. | TRBJ1-1 | . | 13 | TRBV2 | TGTGCCAGCAGTACTTTCCGGGACGTTGAAGCTTTCTTT | CASSTFRDVEAFF
. | TRBJ2-7 | few | 15 | TRBV4-1 | TGCGCCAGCAGCCAAGATGGACAGCGTCGCTACGAGCAGTACTTC | CASSQDGQRRYEQYF
. | TRBJ2-1 | . | 14 | TRBV29-1 | TGCAGCGTTGAAGACCCACAGGGTGTAAATGAGCAGTTCTTC | CSVEDPQGVNEQFF
TRBD1 | TRBJ2-1 | . | 18 | TRBV24-1 | TGTGCCACCAGTGACCCAATGACAGGGGGACTCTCCTACAATGAGCAGTTCTTC | CATSDPMTGGLSYNEQFF
TRBD2 | TRBJ2-2 | . | 15 | TRBV7-2 | TGTGCCAGCAATAAAGCGGGAGGTGACACCGGGGAGCTGTTTTTT | CASNKAGGDTGELFF
. | TRBJ2-7 | few | 15 | TRBV28 | TGTGCCAGCAGTCGTGGGGACCTGACCTCTTACGAGCAGTACTTC | CASSRGDLTSYEQYF
. | TRBJ2-4 | . | 14 | TRBV2 | TGTGCCAGCAGGACGGGGTCCCGGGAAAACATTCAGTACTTC | CASRTGSRENIQYF
TRBD1 | TRBJ1-1 | . | 14 | TRBV5-4 | TGTGCCAGCAGGCCAGAGGGGGCATGGACTGAAGCTTTCTTT | CASRPEGAWTEAFF
TRBD2 | TRBJ2-7 | many | 15 | TRBV6-2/TRBV6-3 | TGTGCCAGCAGTTACGAAACTAGCGGGAGCTACGAGCAGTACTTC | CASSYETSGSYEQYF
TRBD1 | TRBJ2-2 | . | 16 | TRBV5-1 | TGCGCCAGCGGGGCCCCGGGACAGGGGGTCACCGGGGAGCTGTTTTTT | CASGAPGQGVTGELFF
. | TRBJ2-7 | . | 14 | TRBV27 | TGTGCCAGCAGTTTATACGGACTCTCCTACGAGCAGTACTTC | CASSLYGLSYEQYF
. | TRBJ1-6 | . | 14 | TRBV6-1 | TGTGCCAGCAGTGAATACGGTGATAATTCACCCCTCCACTTT | CASSEYGDNSPLHF
TRBD1 | TRBJ1-1 | . | 13 | TRBV9 | TGTGCCAGCAGCGGGGGACAGGGCACTGAAGCTTTCTTT | CASSGGQGTEAFF
TRBD1 | TRBJ2-2 | . | 15 | TRBV19 | TGTGCCAGTAGTATCGGCAGGGGGCTAACCGGGGAGCTGTTTTTT | CASSIGRGLTGELFF
TRBD1 | TRBJ1-2 | . | 13 | TRBV7-2 | TGTGCCAGCAGCCCGGACAGGGGCGATGGCTACACCTTC | CASSPDRGDGYTF
. | TRBJ2-7 | once | 11 | TRBV30 | TGTGCCTGGAGTGTTGCCTACGAGCAGTACTTC | CAWSVAYEQYF
. | TRBJ2-3 | . | 16 | TRBV30 | TGTGCCTGGAGTGTCGGGAACAGCGGTAGCCCAGATACGCAGTATTTT | CAWSVGNSGSPDTQYF
TRBD1 | TRBJ2-1 | . | 16 | TRBV19 | TGTGCCAGTAGTATAGTGGGACAGGGGTCCTACAATGAGCAGTTCTTC | CASSIVGQGSYNEQFF
TRBD1 | TRBJ2-7 | . | 14 | TRBV2 | TGTGCCAGCAGATCGGGACAGCAGTGGTACGAGCAGTACTTC | CASRSGQQWYEQYF
. | TRBJ1-2 | few | 15 | TRBV7-8 | TGTGCCAGCAGCTTAGCCCAGGGGCCCCAATATGGCTACACCTTC | CASSLAQGPQYGYTF
. | TRBJ2-7 | . | 16 | TRBV27 | TGTGCCAGCAGCGGGGGTCGGGGACACCTTTTCCTCGGGCAGTACTTC | CASSGGRGHLFLGQYF
. | TRBJ1-1 | . | 15 | TRBV18 | TGTGCCAGCTCACCCTTCGACAGGTCAAACACTGAAGCTTTCTTT | CASSPFDRSNTEAFF
. | TRBJ2-7 | . | 12 | TRBV7-6 | TGTGCCAGCAGCTTAGTGGGCTACGAGCAGTACTTC | CASSLVGYEQYF
. | TRBJ2-3 | . | 12 | TRBV12-3/TRBV12-4 | TGTGCCAGCAGTTTTCTTCCAGATACGCAGTATTTT | CASSFLPDTQYF
. | TRBJ2-2 | once | 15 | TRBV5-1 | TGCGCCAGCAGGGCCGGGAGCGGAGGGACCGGGGAGCTGTTTTTT | CASRAGSGGTGELFF
. | TRBJ2-7 | . | 11 | TRBV25-1 | TGTGCCAGCAGTGCAATTAACGAGCAGTACTTC | CASSAINEQYF
TRBD2 | TRBJ2-1 | . | 15 | TRBV5-4 | TGTGCCAGCAGCCGACCACCGGGACTACCAAATGAGCAGTTCTTC | CASSRPPGLPNEQFF
. | TRBJ1-2 | . | 10 | TRBV20-1 | TGCAGTGCCACAACTCATGGCTACACCTTC | CSATTHGYTF
TRBD1 | TRBJ2-1 | . | 14 | TRBV10-3 | TGTGCCATCAGTGGGGACAGGGGCGGTGACGAGCAGTTCTTC | CAISGDRGGDEQFF
. | TRBJ2-5 | once | 11 | TRBV28 | TGTGCCAGCAGTTTAACTGAGACCCAGTACTTC | CASSLTETQYF
TRBD2 | TRBJ2-1 | . | 15 | TRBV10-3 | TGTGCCATCCCCAAAACTAGCGGAGCCCGCAATGAGCAGTTCTTC | CAIPKTSGARNEQFF
. | TRBJ2-7 | . | 14 | TRBV7-8 | TGTGCCAGCAGCTTAGCTCCCGGGACAAGCGAGCAGTACTTC | CASSLAPGTSEQYF
TRBD2 | TRBJ2-1 | . | 16 | TRBV4-1 | TGCGCCAGCAGCCATCCCGGACTAGCGGTTAACAATGAGCAGTTCTTC | CASSHPGLAVNNEQFF
. | TRBJ2-5 | . | 15 | TRBV5-4 | TGTGCCAGCAGCTTGGGGGCCACGGTCCAAGAGACCCAGTACTTC | CASSLGATVQETQYF
. | TRBJ2-3 | once | 14 | TRBV2 | TGTGCCAGCAGTGGGGGGAGTAGCACAGATACGCAGTATTTT | CASSGGSSTDTQYF
. | TRBJ2-7 | . | 13 | TRBV9 | TGTGCCAGCAGCGTAGCTCTGGGTTGGGAGCAGTACTTC | CASSVALGWEQYF